This T cell receptor beta chain is drawn from a study of vaccination and CD4 T cells after COVID-19. Study overall: Six males and four females, two of them Hispanic, were enrolled as convalescents. Overlapping SARS-CoV-2, HCoV-NL63, HCoV-OC43 and HCoV-229E spike peptides stimulated the cells.

Sequencing of the DNA from cultured CD4+ T cells was carried out with the Oncomine TCR Beta short-read assay. One entry per CDR3 protein results from TCRdb running MiXCR on the PCR reads. The sample includes about 15,000 distinct CDR3 sequences, approximately 42% of them seen just once. With regard to this clonotype: Its specificity is unknown.

As to treatment: roughly 11-day PBMC culture with coronavirus spike peptide pools or control peptides (ViraFEST assay). This receptor was obtained from a human donor with COVID-19. Material for sequencing was cultured CD4+ T cells from blood.

In nucleotides, the CDR3 is TGTGCCACCAGTGATTTATGGGGGGCTGAAGCTTTCTTT. Its translation is CATSDLWGAEAFF. The chain has TRBV24-1 and TRBJ1-1; D perhaps matches TRBD1 (5 bases). Germline V gene lookup returns CDR1 KGHDR and CDR2 SFDVKD. V lost 1 base to trimming and J lost 6 bases, with 8 bases between them. The CDR3 length is 13 residues.